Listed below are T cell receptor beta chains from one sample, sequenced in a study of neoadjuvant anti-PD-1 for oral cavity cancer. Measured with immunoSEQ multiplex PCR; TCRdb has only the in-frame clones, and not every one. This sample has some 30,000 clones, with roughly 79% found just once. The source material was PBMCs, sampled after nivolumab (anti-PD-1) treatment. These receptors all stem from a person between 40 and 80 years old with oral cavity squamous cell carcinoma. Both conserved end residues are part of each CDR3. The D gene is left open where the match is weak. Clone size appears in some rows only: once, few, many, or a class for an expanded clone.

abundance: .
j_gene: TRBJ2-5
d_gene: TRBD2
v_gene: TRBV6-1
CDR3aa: CASSELSGEQETQYF
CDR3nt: TGTGCCAGCAGTGAACTAAGCGGGGAACAAGAGACCCAGTACTTC

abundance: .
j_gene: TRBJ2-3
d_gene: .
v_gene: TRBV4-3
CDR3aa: CASSQGGGDTDTQYF
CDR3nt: TGCGCCAGCAGCCAAGGAGGGGGTGACACAGATACGCAGTATTTT

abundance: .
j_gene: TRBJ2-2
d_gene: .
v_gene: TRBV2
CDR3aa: CASSELGGPFGELFF
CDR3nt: TGTGCCAGCAGTGAACTGGGGGGGCCGTTCGGGGAGCTGTTTTTT

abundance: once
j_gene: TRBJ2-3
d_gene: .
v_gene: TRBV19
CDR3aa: CASSIILGSTDTQYF
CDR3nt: TGTGCCAGTAGTATCATCTTGGGTAGCACAGATACGCAGTATTTT

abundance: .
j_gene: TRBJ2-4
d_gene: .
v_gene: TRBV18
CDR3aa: CASSPDSSRTIQYF
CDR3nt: TGTGCCAGCTCACCAGACAGTTCAAGGACCATTCAGTACTTC

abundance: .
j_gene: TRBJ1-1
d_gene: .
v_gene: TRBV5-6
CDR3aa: CASSNSGLRAFF
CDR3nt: TGTGCCAGCAGTAACTCGGGCCTGAGGGCTTTCTTT

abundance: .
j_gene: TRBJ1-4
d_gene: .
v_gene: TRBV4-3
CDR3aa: CASSQDRGENEKLFF
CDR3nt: TGCGCCAGCAGCCAAGACAGGGGAGAAAATGAAAAACTGTTTTTT

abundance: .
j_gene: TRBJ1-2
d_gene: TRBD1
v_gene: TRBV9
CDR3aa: CASSVGGGDGYTF
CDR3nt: TGTGCCAGCAGCGTAGGAGGGGGCGATGGCTACACCTTC

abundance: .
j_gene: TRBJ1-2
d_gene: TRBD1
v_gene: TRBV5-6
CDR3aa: CASSLEPGTGRSGGYTF
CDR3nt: TGTGCCAGCAGCTTGGAACCCGGGACAGGGCGGAGCGGTGGCTACACCTTC

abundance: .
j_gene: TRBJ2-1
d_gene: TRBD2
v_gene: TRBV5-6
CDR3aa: CASRTSGVSYEQFF
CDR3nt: TGTGCCAGCAGGACTAGCGGGGTCTCCTATGAGCAGTTCTTC

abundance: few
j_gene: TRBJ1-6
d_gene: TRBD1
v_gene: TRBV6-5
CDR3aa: CASSYDRGVSPLHF
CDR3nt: TGTGCCAGCAGTTACGACAGGGGAGTTTCACCCCTCCACTTT

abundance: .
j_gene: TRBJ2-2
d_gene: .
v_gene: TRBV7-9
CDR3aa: CASSNLGLDNTGELFF
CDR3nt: TGTGCCAGCAGTAATCTGGGGCTAGACAACACCGGGGAGCTGTTTTTT

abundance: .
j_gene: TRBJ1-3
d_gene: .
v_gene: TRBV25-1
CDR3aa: CASSEITGNSGNTIYF
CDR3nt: TGTGCCAGCAGTGAAATCACAGGGAACTCTGGAAACACCATATATTTT

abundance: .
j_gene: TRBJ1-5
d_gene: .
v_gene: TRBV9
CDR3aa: CASSSEGDNQPQHF
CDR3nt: TGTGCCAGCAGCTCCGAGGGGGACAATCAGCCCCAGCATTTT

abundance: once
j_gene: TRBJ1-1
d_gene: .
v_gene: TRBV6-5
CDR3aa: CASSLGRAWTEAFF
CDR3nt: TGTGCCAGCAGTTTGGGCCGAGCTTGGACTGAAGCTTTCTTT

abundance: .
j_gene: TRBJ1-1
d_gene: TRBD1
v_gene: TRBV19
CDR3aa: CASRSGTGGRNTEAFF
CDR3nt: TGTGCCAGTAGGAGCGGGACAGGGGGCAGGAACACTGAAGCTTTCTTT

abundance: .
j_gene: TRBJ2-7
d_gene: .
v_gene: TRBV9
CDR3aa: CASSPVGGREQYF
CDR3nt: TGTGCCAGCAGCCCCGTGGGGGGCCGCGAGCAGTACTTC

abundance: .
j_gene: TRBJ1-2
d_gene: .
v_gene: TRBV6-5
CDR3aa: CASSSPKNYGYTF
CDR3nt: TGTGCCAGCAGTTCGCCGAAGAACTATGGCTACACCTTC

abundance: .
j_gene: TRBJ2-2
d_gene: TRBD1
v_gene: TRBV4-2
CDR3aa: CASSPRQGEGGELFF
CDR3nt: TGTGCCAGCAGCCCTAGACAGGGGGAGGGCGGGGAGCTGTTTTTT

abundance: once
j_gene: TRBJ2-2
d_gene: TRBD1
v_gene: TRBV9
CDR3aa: CASSGGQGRELFF
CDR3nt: TGTGCCAGCAGCGGAGGACAGGGCAGGGAGCTGTTTTTT

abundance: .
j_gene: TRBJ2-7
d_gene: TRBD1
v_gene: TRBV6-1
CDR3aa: CASSARQGRGQYF
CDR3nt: TGTGCCAGCAGTGCGCGACAGGGAAGAGGACAGTACTTC

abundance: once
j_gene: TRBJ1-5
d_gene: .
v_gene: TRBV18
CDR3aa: CASSSDSSNQPQHF
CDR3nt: TGTGCCAGCTCATCCGACAGTAGCAATCAGCCCCAGCATTTT

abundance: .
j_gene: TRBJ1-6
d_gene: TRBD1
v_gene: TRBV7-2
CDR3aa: CASSFYGQGNSPLHF
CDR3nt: TGTGCCAGCAGCTTTTATGGACAGGGGAATTCACCCCTCCACTTT

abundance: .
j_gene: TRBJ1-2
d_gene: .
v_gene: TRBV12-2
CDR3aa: CASRLPGTGGYGYTF
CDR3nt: TGTGCAAGTCGCTTACCGGGGACAGGGGGTTATGGCTACACCTTC

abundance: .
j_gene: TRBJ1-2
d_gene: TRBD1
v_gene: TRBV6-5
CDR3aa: CASSYGGQDYGYTF
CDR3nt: TGTGCCAGCAGTTACGGGGGACAGGACTATGGCTACACCTTC

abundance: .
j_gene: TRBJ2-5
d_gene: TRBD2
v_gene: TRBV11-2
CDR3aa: CASSLGSGRETQYF
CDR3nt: TGTGCCAGCAGCTTAGGTAGCGGGAGAGAGACCCAGTACTTC

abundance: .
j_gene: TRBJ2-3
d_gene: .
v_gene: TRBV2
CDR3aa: CAGMAGDTQYF
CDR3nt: TGTGCCGGCATGGCGGGGGATACGCAGTATTTT

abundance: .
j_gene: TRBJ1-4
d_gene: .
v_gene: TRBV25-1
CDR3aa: CASSPGWGATNEKLFF
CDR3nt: TGTGCCAGCAGTCCGGGGTGGGGGGCAACTAATGAAAAACTGTTTTTT

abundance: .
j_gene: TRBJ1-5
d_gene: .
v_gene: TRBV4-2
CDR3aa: CASSQLADGNQPQHF
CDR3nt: TGTGCCAGCAGCCAACTAGCAGATGGCAATCAGCCCCAGCATTTT

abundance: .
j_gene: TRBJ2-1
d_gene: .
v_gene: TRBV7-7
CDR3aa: CASSQFEPNEQFF
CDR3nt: TGTGCCAGCAGCCAGTTTGAGCCCAATGAGCAGTTCTTC

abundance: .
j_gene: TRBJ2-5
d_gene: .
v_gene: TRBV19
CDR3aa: CASRNSRAETQYF
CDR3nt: TGTGCCAGCCGAAACTCCCGGGCCGAGACCCAGTACTTC

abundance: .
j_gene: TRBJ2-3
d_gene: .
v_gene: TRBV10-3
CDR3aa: CAISESSRGSTDTQYF
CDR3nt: TGTGCCATCAGTGAGTCGTCGCGGGGAAGCACAGATACGCAGTATTTT

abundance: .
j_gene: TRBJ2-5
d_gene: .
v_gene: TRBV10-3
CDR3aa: CAISERETQYF
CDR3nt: TGTGCCATCAGTGAGAGGGAGACCCAGTACTTC

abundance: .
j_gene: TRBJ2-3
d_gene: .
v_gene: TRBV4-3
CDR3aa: CASSRDTSSTDTQYF
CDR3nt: TGCGCCAGCAGCCGGGACACCTCTAGCACAGATACGCAGTATTTT

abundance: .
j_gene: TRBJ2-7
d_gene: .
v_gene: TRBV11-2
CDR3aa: CASSLIGGEYEQYF
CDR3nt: TGTGCCAGCAGCTTAATCGGCGGGGAGTACGAGCAGTACTTC

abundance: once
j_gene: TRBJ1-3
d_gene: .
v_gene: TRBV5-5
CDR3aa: CASSLDGSSGNTIYF
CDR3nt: TGTGCCAGCAGCTTGGACGGATCCTCTGGAAACACCATATATTTT

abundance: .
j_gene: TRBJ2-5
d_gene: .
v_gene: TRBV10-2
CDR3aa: CASSLPGPGETQYF
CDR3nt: TGCGCCAGCAGTCTTCCGGGACCTGGGGAGACCCAGTACTTC

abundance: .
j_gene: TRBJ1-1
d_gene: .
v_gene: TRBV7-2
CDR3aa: CASTPFGGLNTEAFF
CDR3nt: TGTGCCAGCACCCCTTTCGGGGGGTTGAACACTGAAGCTTTCTTT

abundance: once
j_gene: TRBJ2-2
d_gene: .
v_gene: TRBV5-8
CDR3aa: CASSLPFSGVDTGELFF
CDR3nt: TGTGCCAGCAGCTTGCCCTTCTCGGGGGTCGACACCGGGGAGCTGTTTTTT

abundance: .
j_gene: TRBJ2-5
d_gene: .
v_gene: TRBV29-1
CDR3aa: CSAGAGVWETQYF
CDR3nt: TGCAGCGCCGGGGCAGGGGTGTGGGAGACCCAGTACTTC

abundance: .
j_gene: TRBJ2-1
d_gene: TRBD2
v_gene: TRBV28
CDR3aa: CASSLGGVTGNEQFF
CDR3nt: TGTGCCAGCAGTTTGGGAGGGGTTACCGGCAATGAGCAGTTCTTC

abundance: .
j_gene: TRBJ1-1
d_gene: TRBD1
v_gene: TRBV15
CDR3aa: CATSYHRGTEAFF
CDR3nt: TGTGCCACCAGCTACCACAGGGGTACTGAAGCTTTCTTT

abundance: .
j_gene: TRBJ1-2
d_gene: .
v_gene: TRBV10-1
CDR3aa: CASSEGHNYGYTF
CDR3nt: TGCGCCAGCAGTGAGGGCCATAACTATGGCTACACCTTC

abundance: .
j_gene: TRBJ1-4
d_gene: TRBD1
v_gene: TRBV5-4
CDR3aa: CASSLGNRGHINEKLFF
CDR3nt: TGTGCCAGCAGCTTGGGCAACAGGGGGCACATTAATGAAAAACTGTTTTTT

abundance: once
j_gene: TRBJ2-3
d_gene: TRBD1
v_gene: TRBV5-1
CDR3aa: CASSLDRVTDTQYF
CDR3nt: TGCGCCAGCAGCCTAGACAGGGTCACAGATACGCAGTATTTT

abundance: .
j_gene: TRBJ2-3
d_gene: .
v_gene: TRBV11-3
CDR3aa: CASSHRGTDTQYF
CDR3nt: TGTGCCAGCAGCCACAGGGGCACAGATACGCAGTATTTT

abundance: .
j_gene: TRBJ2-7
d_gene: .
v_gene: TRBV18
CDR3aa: CASSPVSAEPLYEQYF
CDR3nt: TGTGCCAGCTCACCAGTCTCAGCGGAACCTCTCTACGAGCAGTACTTC

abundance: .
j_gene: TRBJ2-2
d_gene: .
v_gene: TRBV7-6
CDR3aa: CASSLVGYTGELFF
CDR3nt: TGTGCCAGCAGCTTAGTCGGCTACACCGGGGAGCTGTTTTTT

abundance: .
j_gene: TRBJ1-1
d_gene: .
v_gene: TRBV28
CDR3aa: CASSLLRGAGEAEAFF
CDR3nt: TGTGCCAGCAGTTTACTCAGAGGGGCTGGGGAAGCTGAAGCTTTCTTT

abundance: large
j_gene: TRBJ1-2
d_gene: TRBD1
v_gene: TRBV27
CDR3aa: CASSLSTGMSGYTF
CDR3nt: TGTGCCAGCAGTTTATCGACAGGGATGAGTGGCTACACCTTC

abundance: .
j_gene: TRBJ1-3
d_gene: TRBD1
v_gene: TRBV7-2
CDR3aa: CASSSGGSSGNTIYF
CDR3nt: TGTGCCAGCAGTTCAGGGGGGAGCTCTGGAAACACCATATATTTT

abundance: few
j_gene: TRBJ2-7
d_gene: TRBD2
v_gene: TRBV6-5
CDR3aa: CASSYSRGGHYEQYF
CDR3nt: TGTGCCAGCAGTTACTCCCGCGGGGGGCACTACGAGCAGTACTTC

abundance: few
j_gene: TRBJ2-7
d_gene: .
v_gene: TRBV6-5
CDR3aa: CASSSSKNEQYF
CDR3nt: TGTGCCAGCAGTTCTTCAAAAAACGAGCAGTACTTC

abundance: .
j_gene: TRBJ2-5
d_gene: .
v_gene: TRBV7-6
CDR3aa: CASSLLSLGRAQYF
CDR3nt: TGTGCCAGCAGCTTACTGTCGTTGGGGCGGGCCCAGTACTTC

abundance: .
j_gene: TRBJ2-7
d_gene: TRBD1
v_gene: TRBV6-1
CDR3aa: CASSVDRGYEQYF
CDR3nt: TGTGCCAGCAGTGTGGACAGGGGCTACGAGCAGTACTTC